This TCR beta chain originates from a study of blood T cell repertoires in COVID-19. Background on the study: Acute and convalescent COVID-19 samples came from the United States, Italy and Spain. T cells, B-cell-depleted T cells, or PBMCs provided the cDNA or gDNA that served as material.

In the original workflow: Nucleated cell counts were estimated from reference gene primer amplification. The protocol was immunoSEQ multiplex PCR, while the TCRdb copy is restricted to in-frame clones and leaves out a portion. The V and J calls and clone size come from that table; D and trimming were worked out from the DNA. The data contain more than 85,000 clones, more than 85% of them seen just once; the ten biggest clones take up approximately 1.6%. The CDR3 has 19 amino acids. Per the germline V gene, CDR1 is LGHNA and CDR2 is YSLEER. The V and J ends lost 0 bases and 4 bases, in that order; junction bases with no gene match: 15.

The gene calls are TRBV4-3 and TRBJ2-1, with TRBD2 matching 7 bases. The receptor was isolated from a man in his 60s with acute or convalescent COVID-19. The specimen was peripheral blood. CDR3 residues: CASSQEYGPGLAVYNEQFF. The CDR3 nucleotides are TGCGCCAGCAGCCAAGAATACGGACCGGGTCTAGCGGTATACAATGAGCAGTTCTTC.